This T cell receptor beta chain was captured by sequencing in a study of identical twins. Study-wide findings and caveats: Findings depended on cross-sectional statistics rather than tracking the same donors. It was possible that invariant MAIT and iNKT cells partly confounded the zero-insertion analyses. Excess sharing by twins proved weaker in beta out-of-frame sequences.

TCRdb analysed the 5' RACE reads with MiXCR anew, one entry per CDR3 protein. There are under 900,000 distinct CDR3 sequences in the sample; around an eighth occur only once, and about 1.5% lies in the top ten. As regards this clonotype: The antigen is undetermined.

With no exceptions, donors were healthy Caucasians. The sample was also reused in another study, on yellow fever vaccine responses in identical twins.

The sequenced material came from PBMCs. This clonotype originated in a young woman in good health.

The DNA of the CDR3 is TGTGCCAGCAGCTCGATCCGGGACAGGGGCGCCGGGGAGCTGTTTTTT. Translating gives CASSSIRDRGAGELFF. This sequence joins TRBV11-2 and TRBJ2-2; TRBD1 matches 10 bases. The germline V gene encodes CDR1 SGHAT and CDR2 FQNNGV. The junction had 8 bases not matched to a gene; V was cut back by 4 bases and J by 6 bases. This CDR3 has 16 residues.